This is a list of T cell receptor beta chains from one sample in a study of T cells after yellow fever vaccination. From the 5' RACE reads, TCRdb called clonotypes with MiXCR, one entry per CDR3 protein. In the table there are some 160,000 distinct CDR3 sequences, roughly a tenth of which are singletons. Sequenced here: CD8+ T cells sorted from PBMCs, sampled 45 days after the yellow fever booster vaccination. The source is a man between 18 and 35 years old who received the YFV17D yellow fever vaccine. Each CDR3 is given with its conserved first and last residue. The D gene is left open where the match is weak. Some rows mark clone size as missing; the rest say once, few, many or name a class of expanded clone.

j_call: TRBJ2-1
cdr3_length: 19
d_call: TRBD2
clone_size: few
v_call: TRBV6-5
cdr3_nt: TGTGCCAGCAGACCCCGGGGTAGCGGGGCCCCTTCAGGGAGGAATGAGCAGTTCTTC
cdr3_aa: CASRPRGSGAPSGRNEQFF

j_call: TRBJ2-2
cdr3_length: 18
d_call: TRBD2
clone_size: many
v_call: TRBV7-9
cdr3_nt: TGTGCCAGCAGCCGTATAGCGGGGAGGAATTTAAACACCGGGGAGCTGTTTTTT
cdr3_aa: CASSRIAGRNLNTGELFF

j_call: TRBJ2-5
cdr3_length: 15
d_call: .
clone_size: .
v_call: TRBV7-3
cdr3_nt: TGTGCCAGCAGCCTGGTGGGGGGAGAACGGCAGACCCAGTACTTC
cdr3_aa: CASSLVGGERQTQYF

j_call: TRBJ2-3
cdr3_length: 16
d_call: .
clone_size: few
v_call: TRBV6-2/TRBV6-3
cdr3_nt: TGTGCCAGCAGTTACTCGATGTACGGCGGGGCAGATACGCAGTATTTT
cdr3_aa: CASSYSMYGGADTQYF

j_call: TRBJ2-1
cdr3_length: 14
d_call: TRBD2
clone_size: few
v_call: TRBV4-2
cdr3_nt: TGTGCCAGCACAGGCGGGGGGGGCCACAATGAGCAGTTCTTC
cdr3_aa: CASTGGGGHNEQFF

j_call: TRBJ2-2
cdr3_length: 17
d_call: .
clone_size: .
v_call: TRBV4-3
cdr3_nt: TGCGCCAGCAGCCAAGATCTCGCGGAGGTGAACACCGGGGAGCTGTTTTTT
cdr3_aa: CASSQDLAEVNTGELFF

j_call: TRBJ1-1
cdr3_length: 15
d_call: TRBD1
clone_size: many
v_call: TRBV6-2/TRBV6-3
cdr3_nt: TGTGCCAGCAGCCCGGACAGGGGGCTTAACACTGAAGCTTTCTTT
cdr3_aa: CASSPDRGLNTEAFF

j_call: TRBJ1-1
cdr3_length: 16
d_call: .
clone_size: few
v_call: TRBV12-3/TRBV12-4
cdr3_nt: TGTGCCAGCACCATAGGAGGGTCTCCCGGATCCGCTGAAGCTTTCTTT
cdr3_aa: CASTIGGSPGSAEAFF

j_call: TRBJ2-6
cdr3_length: 15
d_call: .
clone_size: .
v_call: TRBV6-2/TRBV6-3
cdr3_nt: TGTGCCAGCAGTTACTCGATTGGCGGGGCCAACGTCCTGACTTTC
cdr3_aa: CASSYSIGGANVLTF

j_call: TRBJ2-3
cdr3_length: 15
d_call: .
clone_size: few
v_call: TRBV15
cdr3_nt: TGTGCCACCAGCTACACGGGAATAGACAGACATACGCAGTATTTT
cdr3_aa: CATSYTGIDRHTQYF

j_call: TRBJ1-1
cdr3_length: 15
d_call: .
clone_size: few
v_call: TRBV7-6
cdr3_nt: TGTGCCAGCAGCTTAGCTGGGAACGGAATGAGTGAAGCTTTCTTT
cdr3_aa: CASSLAGNGMSEAFF

j_call: TRBJ2-1
cdr3_length: 13
d_call: .
clone_size: many
v_call: TRBV29-1
cdr3_nt: TGCAGCGTTGAGGCAACTCCCGAAAATGAGCAGTTCTTC
cdr3_aa: CSVEATPENEQFF

j_call: TRBJ1-5
cdr3_length: 16
d_call: .
clone_size: few
v_call: TRBV4-1
cdr3_nt: TGCGCCAGCAGCCAAGATTGGACCAGTTCTTATCAGCCCCAGCATTTT
cdr3_aa: CASSQDWTSSYQPQHF

j_call: TRBJ2-1
cdr3_length: 13
d_call: .
clone_size: .
v_call: TRBV29-1
cdr3_nt: TGCAGCGTTGTTAGGGGTACCTACAATGAGCAGTTCTTC
cdr3_aa: CSVVRGTYNEQFF

j_call: TRBJ2-3
cdr3_length: 18
d_call: .
clone_size: many
v_call: TRBV21-1
cdr3_nt: TGTGCCAGCAGCAAAGGGCTTTGGTCGGTACAGGAGAGGGATACGCAGTATTTT
cdr3_aa: CASSKGLWSVQERDTQYF

j_call: TRBJ2-4
cdr3_length: 15
d_call: .
clone_size: many
v_call: TRBV5-6
cdr3_nt: TGTGCCAGCAGCTTGTTTGGGGGCCGGGAAAACATTCAGTACTTC
cdr3_aa: CASSLFGGRENIQYF

j_call: TRBJ2-3
cdr3_length: 16
d_call: TRBD2
clone_size: few
v_call: TRBV6-1
cdr3_nt: TGTGCCAGCAGTGGAGCGGGGGGCTACCTCACAGATACGCAGTATTTT
cdr3_aa: CASSGAGGYLTDTQYF